Below, 21 T cell receptor beta chains from the same sample are listed, as sequenced in a study of blood T cell repertoires in COVID-19. Sequenced by immunoSEQ multiplex PCR; TCRdb stores in-frame clones only, minus some. The sample lists more than 300,000 clones, over 70% occurring once. Sequencing was done on a sample of peripheral blood. The source of these receptors is a woman aged 50 to 60 with COVID-19, enrolled during active disease.

The J gene is TRBJ2-5, the V gene TRBV3-1 (or the pseudogene TRBV3-2), with 14 bases fitting TRBD2. Per germline, CDR1 LGHDT and CDR2 YNNKEL (reference sequence). The CDR3 is 19 amino acids. V lost 0 bases to trimming and J lost 4 bases; unmatched junction nucleotides: 10. The CDR3 loop is CASSQDGGLAGAVVETQYF. The CDR3 region has the DNA TGTGCCAGCAGCCAAGATGGGGGACTAGCGGGAGCGGTAGTAGAGACCCAGTACTTC.

The rearrangement uses TRBV6-1 and TRBJ2-7; 9 nucleotides match TRBD1. V lost 4 bases and J lost 0; bases outside the gene matches: 10. Germline values: CDR1 MNHNS, CDR2 SASEGT. The CDR3 is made up of 17 amino acids. The CDR3, as DNA: TGTGCCAGCAGTGGTCTACCGGGACAGGGTGGCTCCTACGAGCAGTACTTC. Amino acids: CASSGLPGQGGSYEQYF.

V is TRBV20-1 and J is TRBJ1-2; D is unclear. Germline CDR1 DFQATT, CDR2 SNEGSKA (reference sequence). The CDR3 totals 11 residues. Trimming removed 3 bases at V and 7 bases at J, with 9 bases between. CDR3 residues: CSARRPVGYTF. The CDR3 DNA is TGCAGTGCTAGGAGGCCGGTTGGCTACACCTTC.

This chain joins TRBV6-5 and TRBJ1-1, with no clear D. CDR3 size: 14 residues. The V end was cut by 10 bases, the J end by 1 base, with 16 bases between. CDR1 is MNHEY and CDR2 is SVGAGI in the germline V gene. This CDR3 is CATGPLSPNTEAFF. CDR3 nucleotides: TGTGCCACAGGCCCCCTCTCTCCGAACACTGAAGCTTTCTTT.

In DNA form, the CDR3 reads TGTGCCAGCAGCAGGGAGTCTAGACAGCCCCAGCATTTT. Its protein product is CASSRESRQPQHF. The V and J genes are TRBV5-6 and TRBJ1-5; D uncertain. The germline V and J ends were trimmed by 4 bases and 7 bases, with 12 bases remaining between them. This CDR3 has 13 amino acids. CDR1 SGHDT and CDR2 YYEEEE come from the germline V gene. Drawing the rest from reference TRBV5-6 and TRBJ1-5, the complete variable domain is DAGVTQSPTHLIKTRGQQVTLRCSPKSGHDTVSWYQQALGQGPQFIFQYYEEEERQRGNFPDRFSGHQFPNYSSELNVNALLLGDSALYLCASSRESRQPQHFGDGTRLSIL.

The chain employs TRBV19 and TRBJ2-7; D unclear. The CDR3 extends over 14 amino acids. V was pared by 5 bases and J by 1 base, with 12 bases between. CDR1 and CDR2 (germline): LNHDA, SQIVND (reference sequence). CDR3 bases: TGTGCCAGTAGTGAAAACCCAGGATCCTACGAGCAGTACTTC. Translating it yields CASSENPGSYEQYF.

This sequence joins TRBV27 and TRBJ1-1; no definite D call. The CDR3 has 15 amino acids. Trimming removed 2 bases at V and 1 base at J, with 11 bases between. CDR1 and CDR2 from the germline V gene are MNHEY and SMNVEV (reference sequence). The CDR3 reads CASSLTVQTNTEAFF. The CDR3 nucleotides read TGTGCCAGCAGTTTAACAGTCCAGACGAACACTGAAGCTTTCTTT.

The chain uses TRBV27 and TRBJ2-3; no definite D call. V lost 3 bases and J lost 0, with 10 bases in between. This CDR3 has 15 amino acids. CDR1 MNHEY and CDR2 SMNVEV come from the germline V gene (reference sequence). The CDR3, as DNA: TGTGCCAGCAGTTTGAAACCCACTAGCACAGATACGCAGTATTTT. It yields the protein CASSLKPTSTDTQYF.

This chain joins TRBV7-2 and TRBJ2-1; perhaps TRBD2 as D (6 bases). Germline-derived CDR1 and CDR2 are SGHTA and FQGNSA. Trimming removed 5 bases from V and 5 bases from J, with 13 bases in between. CDR3 length equals 14 residues. For the CDR3, the DNA is TGTGCCAGCAGCCCCGGGACTCATAACAATGAGCAGTTCTTC. Its translation: CASSPGTHNNEQFF.

V and J are TRBV6-2 or TRBV6-3 and TRBJ2-7; TRBD2 might be the D (6 bases). CDR3 length equals 15 residues. Deletions cut 6 bases from V and 2 bases from J, with 17 bases between. The germline V gene encodes CDR1 MNHEY and CDR2 SVGEGT. DNA of the CDR3: TGTGCCAGCAGCCTTAGACCGGGACTCACCTACGAGCAGTACTTC. Amino acids: CASSLRPGLTYEQYF.

This chain joins TRBV9 and TRBJ2-3, with TRBD2 matching 15 bases. The CDR3 is made up of 17 amino acids. V lost 4 bases to trimming and J lost 4 bases; unmatched junction nucleotides: 7. Germline V gene data show CDR1 as SGDLS and CDR2 as YYNGEE. CDR3 in amino acids: CASSRRTSGRGADTQYF. The CDR3 coding sequence is TGTGCCAGCAGCAGACGGACTAGCGGGAGGGGGGCAGATACGCAGTATTTT.

The V and J genes are TRBV5-4 and TRBJ1-2; tentatively, D is TRBD1 (5 bases). Trimming pared 1 base from V and 5 bases from J, leaving 18 bases between. The V gene's germline CDR1 is SGHNT and CDR2 YYREEE (reference sequence). This CDR3 has 16 residues. The CDR3 DNA sequence: TGTGCCAGCAGCTTGCCGCTACCGGGCAGGACATATGGCTACACCTTC. Its protein is CASSLPLPGRTYGYTF.

The chain has TRBV6-4 and TRBJ2-1, with 10 bases identical to TRBD2. The CDR3 is 18 amino acids. The trim removed 5 bases at V and 0 bases at J, leaving 10 bases unmatched. Germline CDR1 MRHNA, CDR2 SNTAGT. The CDR3 reads CASSFGLADSTSYNEQFF. The CDR3 DNA follows: TGTGCCAGCAGTTTCGGACTAGCGGACTCTACCTCCTACAATGAGCAGTTCTTC.

The chain carries TRBV10-1 and TRBJ2-1; D unresolved. Looked up from germline, CDR1 is WNHNN and CDR2 is SYGVQD (reference sequence). V lost 0 bases and J lost 8, with 11 bases in between. This CDR3 has 14 residues. The CDR3, as DNA: TGCGCCAGCAGTGAGTCGTTGCTTGGAGATGAGCAGTTCTTC. Its translation: CASSESLLGDEQFF.

V and J are TRBV18 and TRBJ2-1; 10 nucleotides match TRBD1. Germline V lookup: CDR1 KGHSH, CDR2 LQKENI. Trimming took 3 bases from V and 3 from J; bases not matched to a gene: 8. The CDR3 covers 17 residues. Here the CDR3 DNA reads TGTGCCAGCTCACCTCCCCCCGGGACAGGGGTCTACAATGAGCAGTTCTTC. Protein product: CASSPPPGTGVYNEQFF.

The table lists this clone with a count of one. One end of the junction does not line up with germline, which may come from a read error. The V call is TRBV7-7, the J call TRBJ2-7, with 13 bases fitting TRBD2. In germline, CDR1 is SSHAT, CDR2 FNYEAQ (reference sequence). The CDR3 totals 15 residues. The CDR3 DNA reads TGTGCTAGCAGCCCAGGACTAGCGGGAGTTAACGAGCAGTACTTC. Amino acids: CASSPGLAGVNEQYF.

The gene calls are TRBV24-1 and TRBJ1-5; D perhaps matches TRBD1 (5 bases). The CDR3 totals 15 residues. V was trimmed by 2 bases and J by 0 bases, leaving 7 bases between them. The germline CDR1 and CDR2 sequences are KGHDR and SFDVKD. CDR3 sequence (DNA): TGTGCCACCAGTGATTCGGGGGGTAGCAATCAGCCCCAGCATTTT. It translates to CATSDSGGSNQPQHF.

The chain couples TRBV3-1 (or the pseudogene TRBV3-2) to TRBJ2-7, with TRBD2 matching over 8 bases. V lost 2 bases and J lost 3; bases outside the gene matches: 6. The CDR3 extends over 15 amino acids. Germline lookup yields CDR1 LGHDT and CDR2 YNNKEL (reference sequence). The CDR3 is CASSQRLAGLYEQYF. The DNA of the CDR3 is TGTGCCAGCAGCCAACGCCTAGCGGGTCTCTACGAGCAGTACTTC.

The chain carries TRBV3-1 (or the pseudogene TRBV3-2) and TRBJ2-4, with TRBD1 as a possible D gene (5 bases). This CDR3 comprises 16 residues. The germline V gene has CDR1 LGHDT and CDR2 YNNKEL (reference sequence). The germline V and J ends were trimmed by 0 bases and 3 bases, with 12 bases remaining between them. The CDR3 coding sequence is TGTGCCAGCAGCCAAGAAAGTAGGGGTCACAAAAACATTCAGTACTTC. Translated: CASSQESRGHKNIQYF.

The chain uses TRBV29-1 and TRBJ2-1, with D possibly being TRBD2 (7 bases). Germline CDR1 is SQVTM and CDR2 is ANQGSEA. The CDR3 has 16 amino acids. V was pared by 1 base and J by 3 bases, with 16 bases between. CDR3 loop: CSVEVTGGGHYNEQFF. Written as DNA, the CDR3 is TGCAGCGTTGAAGTAACGGGGGGCGGGCACTACAATGAGCAGTTCTTC.

The genes are TRBV18 and TRBJ1-4; no clear D. The length of the CDR3 is 14 residues. Trimming shortened V by 2 bases and J by 4 bases, and 8 bases separated the two germline ends. CDR1 KGHSH and CDR2 LQKENI come from the germline V gene. DNA for the CDR3: TGTGCCAGCTCACCAATACAGAATAATGAAAAACTGTTTTTT. Protein product: CASSPIQNNEKLFF.